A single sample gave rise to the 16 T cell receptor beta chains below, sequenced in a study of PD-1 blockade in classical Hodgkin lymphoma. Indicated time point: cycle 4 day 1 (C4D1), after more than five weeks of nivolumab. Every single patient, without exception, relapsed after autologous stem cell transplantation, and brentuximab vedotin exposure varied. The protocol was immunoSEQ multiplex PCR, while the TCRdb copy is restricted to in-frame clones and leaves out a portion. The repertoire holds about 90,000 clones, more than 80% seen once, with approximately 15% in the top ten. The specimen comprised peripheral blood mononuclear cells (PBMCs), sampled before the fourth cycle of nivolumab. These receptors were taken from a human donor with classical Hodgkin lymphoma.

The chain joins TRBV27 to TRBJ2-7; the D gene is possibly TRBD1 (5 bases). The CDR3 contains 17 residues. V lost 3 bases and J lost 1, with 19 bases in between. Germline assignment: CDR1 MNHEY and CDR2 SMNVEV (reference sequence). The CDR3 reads CASSLYLDSSASYEQYF. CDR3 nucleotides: TGTGCCAGCAGTTTGTATCTCGACAGTTCGGCGTCCTACGAGCAGTACTTC.

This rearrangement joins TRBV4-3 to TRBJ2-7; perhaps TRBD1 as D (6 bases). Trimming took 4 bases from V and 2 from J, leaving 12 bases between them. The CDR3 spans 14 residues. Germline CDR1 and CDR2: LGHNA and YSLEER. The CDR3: CASSRQDGPYEQYF. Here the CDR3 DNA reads TGCGCCAGCAGCCGACAGGACGGACCCTACGAGCAGTACTTC.

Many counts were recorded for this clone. CDR3 nucleotides: TGTGCCTGGAGTGCGGACAGCCTTGTGTATGGCTACACCTTC. It codes for CAWSADSLVYGYTF. The V and J genes are TRBV30 and TRBJ1-2, with D possibly being TRBD1 (6 bases). The germline V gene has CDR1 GTSNPN and CDR2 SVGIG (reference sequence). V was pared by 1 base and J by 5 bases, with 14 bases between. The CDR3 spans 14 residues.

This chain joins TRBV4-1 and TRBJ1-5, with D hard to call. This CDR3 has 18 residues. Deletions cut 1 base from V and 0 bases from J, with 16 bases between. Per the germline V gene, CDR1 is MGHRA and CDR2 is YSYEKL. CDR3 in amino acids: CASSQVAERYYSNQPQHF. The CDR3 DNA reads TGCGCCAGCAGCCAAGTGGCTGAACGGTACTATAGCAATCAGCCCCAGCATTTT.

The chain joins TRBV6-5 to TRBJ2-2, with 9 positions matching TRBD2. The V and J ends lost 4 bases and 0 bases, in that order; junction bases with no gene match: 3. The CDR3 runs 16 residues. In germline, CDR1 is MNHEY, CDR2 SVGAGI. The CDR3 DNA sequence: TGTGCCAGCAGTTTCCTAGCGGGAACGAACACCGGGGAGCTGTTTTTT. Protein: CASSFLAGTNTGELFF.

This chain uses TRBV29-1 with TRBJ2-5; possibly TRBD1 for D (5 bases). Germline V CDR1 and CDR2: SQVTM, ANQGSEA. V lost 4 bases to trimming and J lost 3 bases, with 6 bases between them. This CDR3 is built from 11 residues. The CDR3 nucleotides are TGCAGCGTTGGCAGGGAAGAGACCCAGTACTTC. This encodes CSVGREETQYF.

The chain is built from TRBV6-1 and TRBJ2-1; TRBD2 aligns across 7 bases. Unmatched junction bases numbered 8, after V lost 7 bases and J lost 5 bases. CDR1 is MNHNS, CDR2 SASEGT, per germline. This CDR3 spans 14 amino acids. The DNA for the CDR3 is TGTGCCAGCACCACAAGCCGGGGGGACAATGAGCAGTTCTTC. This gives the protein CASTTSRGDNEQFF.

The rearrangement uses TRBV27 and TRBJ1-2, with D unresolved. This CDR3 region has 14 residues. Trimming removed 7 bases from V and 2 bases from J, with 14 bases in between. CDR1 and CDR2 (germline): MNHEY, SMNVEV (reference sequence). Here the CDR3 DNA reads TGTGCCAGCACCGCTAGGAACCCCAACTATGGCTACACCTTC. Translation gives CASTARNPNYGYTF.

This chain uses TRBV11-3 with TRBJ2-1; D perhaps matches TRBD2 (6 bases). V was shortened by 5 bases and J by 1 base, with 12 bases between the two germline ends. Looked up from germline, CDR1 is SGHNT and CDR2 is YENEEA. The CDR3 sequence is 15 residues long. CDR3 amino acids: CASSPTGTSYNEQFF. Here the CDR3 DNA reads TGTGCCAGCAGCCCTACCGGGACTTCCTACAATGAGCAGTTCTTC.

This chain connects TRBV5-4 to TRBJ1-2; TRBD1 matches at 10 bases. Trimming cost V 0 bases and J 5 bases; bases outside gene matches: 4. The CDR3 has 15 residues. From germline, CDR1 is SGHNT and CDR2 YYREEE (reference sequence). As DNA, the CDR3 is TGTGCCAGCAGCTTGGGGGGGACAGGGGTTTATGGCTACACCTTC. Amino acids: CASSLGGTGVYGYTF.

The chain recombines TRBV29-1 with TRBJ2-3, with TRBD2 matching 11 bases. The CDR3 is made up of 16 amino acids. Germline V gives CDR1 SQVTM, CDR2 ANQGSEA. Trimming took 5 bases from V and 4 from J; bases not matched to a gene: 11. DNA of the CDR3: TGCAGCGTTTTAGACAGGGGGGGACTAGCGGCAGATACGCAGTATTTT. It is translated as CSVLDRGGLAADTQYF.

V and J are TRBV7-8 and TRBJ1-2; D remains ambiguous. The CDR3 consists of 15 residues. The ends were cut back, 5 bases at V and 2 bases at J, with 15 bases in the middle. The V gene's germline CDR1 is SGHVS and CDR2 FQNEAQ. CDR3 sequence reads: CASSPFVGRNYGYTF. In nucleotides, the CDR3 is TGTGCCAGCAGCCCCTTTGTGGGGAGAAACTATGGCTACACCTTC.

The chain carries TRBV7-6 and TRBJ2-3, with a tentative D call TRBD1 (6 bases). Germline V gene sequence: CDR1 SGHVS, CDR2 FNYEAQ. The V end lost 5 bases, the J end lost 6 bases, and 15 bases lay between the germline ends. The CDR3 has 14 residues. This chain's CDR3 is CASSVRGNLDTQYF. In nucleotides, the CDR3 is TGTGCCAGCAGCGTAAGGGGGAATCTGGATACGCAGTATTTT.

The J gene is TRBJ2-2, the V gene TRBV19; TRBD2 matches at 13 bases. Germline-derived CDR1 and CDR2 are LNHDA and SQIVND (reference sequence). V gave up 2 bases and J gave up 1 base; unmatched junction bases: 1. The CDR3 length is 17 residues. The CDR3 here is CASSIRTSGRNTGELFF. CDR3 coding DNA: TGTGCCAGTAGTATACGGACTAGCGGGAGGAACACCGGGGAGCTGTTTTTT.

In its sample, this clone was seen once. The CDR3 DNA sequence: TGTGCCACCAGCAGAGGTGGGACAGGGATATCCTACGAGCAGTACTTC. Its protein product is CATSRGGTGISYEQYF. The chain combines TRBV15 with TRBJ2-7; 9 bases align to TRBD1. The ends lost 1 base at V and 1 base at J; junction bases unmatched: 5. CDR3 size: 16 residues. In germline, CDR1 is LNHNV, CDR2 YYDKDF (reference sequence).

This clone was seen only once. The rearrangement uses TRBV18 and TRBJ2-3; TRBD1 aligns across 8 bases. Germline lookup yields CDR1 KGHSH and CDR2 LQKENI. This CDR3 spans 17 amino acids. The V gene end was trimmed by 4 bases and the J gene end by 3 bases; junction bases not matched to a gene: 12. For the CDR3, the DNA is TGTGCCAGCTCACAAATTCAGGGGGCTGGTTGGACAGATACGCAGTATTTT. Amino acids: CASSQIQGAGWTDTQYF. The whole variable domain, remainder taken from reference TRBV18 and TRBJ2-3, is NAGVMQNPRHLVRRRGQEARLRCSPMKGHSHVYWYRQLPEEGLKFMVYLQKENIIDESGMPKERFSAEFPKEGPSILRIQQVVRGDSAAYFCASSQIQGAGWTDTQYFGPGTRLTVL.